This TCR beta chain was found in a study of T cell repertoires in cytomegalovirus infection. Across the whole study: Recently identified HLA-C-restricted CMV epitopes were among the peptides used. Both a matching HLA type and CMV infection were indicated by public TCR beta signatures. Study results and caveats: It was HLA-C-restricted CMV-specific TCR beta clonotypes that dominated the response ex vivo.

Trimming pared 2 bases from V and 3 bases from J, leaving 12 bases between. Per germline, CDR1 SGHDT and CDR2 YYEEEE. The CDR3 runs to 15 residues. This clonotype was counted between two and nine times. No antigen is known for it. TCRdb re-called the reads through MiXCR, storing one row per CDR3 protein. The repertoire consists of about 160,000 distinct CDR3 sequences, with roughly 21% occurring once and the leading ten covering 20% to 30%. This clonotype was sampled from a human donor in good health (CMV status not recorded). Some clones in this sample may be carry-over from other donors' samples. The source was CD8+ T cells from cultured PBMCs, collected from culture after CMV antigen stimulation. The chain is built from TRBV5-6 and TRBJ1-5; a possible D gene is TRBD1 (5 bases). The CDR3 DNA sequence: TGTGCCAGCAGCTTCTGGGCAGGGATCAATCAGCCCCAGCATTTT. This encodes CASSFWAGINQPQHF.